This TCR beta chain was captured in a study of blood T cell repertoires in COVID-19. CDR3 size: 19 residues. The germline gives CDR1 KGHDR, CDR2 SFDVKD. V lost 4 bases to trimming and J lost 1 base; unmatched junction nucleotides: 14. Some clones are missing from TCRdb's copy, which holds only in-frame ones; the method was immunoSEQ multiplex PCR. Counted here are roughly 39,000 clones, roughly nine tenths occurring once; the ten biggest clones make up around 8.1%. The V call is TRBV24-1, the J call TRBJ1-1, with 10 bases that match TRBD1. The specimen was peripheral blood. The TCR sequence derives from a young man with active or convalescent COVID-19. Here the CDR3 DNA reads TGTGCCACCAGTGAATCGGACAGGGGGGATTCGGAAAGGAACACTGAAGCTTTCTTT. Protein product: CATSESDRGDSERNTEAFF.